Presented here are 18 T cell receptor beta chains from one specimen sequenced in a study of blood T cell repertoires in COVID-19. Profiling relied on immunoSEQ multiplex PCR, and the TCRdb table lists in-frame clones only, not all of them. The table lists about 330,000 clones, approximately 90% of them singletons, with roughly 4.1% in the top ten. Sequencing input: peripheral blood. These receptors originate from a woman in her 50s with active or convalescent COVID-19.

The chain combines TRBV3-1 (or the pseudogene TRBV3-2) with TRBJ1-1; D perhaps matches TRBD1 (5 bases). Germline V CDR1 and CDR2: LGHDT, YNNKEL (reference sequence). CDR3 length equals 14 residues. V was pared by 1 base and J by 5 bases, with 11 bases between. CDR3 nucleotide sequence: TGTGCCAGCAGCCAAGGGCGGGGGGTGACTGAAGCTTTCTTT. Amino acid sequence: CASSQGRGVTEAFF.

The chain has TRBV2 and TRBJ2-7, with TRBD1 matching 11 bases. The CDR3 totals 14 residues. Germline V gives CDR1 SNHLY, CDR2 FYNNEI. The ends lost 3 bases at V and 4 bases at J; junction bases unmatched: 2. CDR3 sequence reads: CASSDGQGAYEQYF. In DNA, the CDR3 is TGTGCCAGCAGTGATGGACAGGGGGCATACGAGCAGTACTTC.

The chain couples TRBV28 to TRBJ1-5, with 11 bases lining up with TRBD1. The CDR3 runs to 19 residues. The germline V gene encodes CDR1 MDHEN and CDR2 SYDVKM. V dropped 5 bases and J dropped 3; count of bases not matched to a gene: 15. CDR3 residues: CASSAPGQGVGLVNQPQHF. In nucleotides, the CDR3 is TGTGCCAGCAGTGCCCCGGGACAGGGGGTCGGGTTGGTCAATCAGCCCCAGCATTTT. Combining the CDR3 with reference TRBV28 and TRBJ1-5 gives the whole variable domain DVKVTQSSRYLVKRTGEKVFLECVQDMDHENMFWYRQDPGLGLRLIYFSYDVKMKEKGDIPEGYSVSREKKERFSLILESASTNQTSMYLCASSAPGQGVGLVNQPQHFGDGTRLSIL.

This chain links TRBV7-2 with TRBJ1-5, with D uncertain. The V gene's germline CDR1 is SGHTA and CDR2 FQGNSA. Trimming left V 4 bases short and J 6 bases short, with 16 bases between. The CDR3 has 15 amino acids. CDR3 sequence: CASSYGRGWSQPQHF. In nucleotides, the CDR3 is TGTGCCAGCAGCTATGGGCGGGGATGGAGTCAGCCCCAGCATTTT.

The chain couples TRBV7-6 to TRBJ2-2; 7 nucleotides match TRBD1. V lost 5 bases to trimming and J lost 0 bases; unmatched junction nucleotides: 9. Germline CDR1 and CDR2: SGHVS and FNYEAQ. The CDR3 has 17 amino acids. The CDR3 loop reads CASSGRGQFANTGELFF. CDR3 bases: TGTGCCAGCAGCGGTAGGGGACAGTTCGCGAACACCGGGGAGCTGTTTTTT. Using reference TRBV7-6 and TRBJ2-2 for the parts outside the CDR3, the full variable domain is GAGVSQSPRYKVTKRGQDVALRCDPISGHVSLYWYRQALGQGPEFLTYFNYEAQQDKSGLPNDRFSAERPEGSISTLTIQRTEQRDSAMYRCASSGRGQFANTGELFFGEGSRLTVL.

The genes are TRBV25-1 and TRBJ1-1; 9 bases fit TRBD1. CDR1 and CDR2 from the germline V gene are MGHDK and SYGVNS. J was trimmed by 11 bases and V by 8 bases; bases with no gene match: 9. This CDR3 contains 12 residues. CDR3 region: CASGSGTGLAFF. The CDR3 DNA reads as TGTGCCAGCGGCTCCGGGACAGGGCTGGCTTTCTTT.

V is TRBV30 and J is TRBJ2-5, with D possibly TRBD2 on 6 matching bases. Germline values: CDR1 GTSNPN, CDR2 SVGIG (reference sequence). This CDR3 is 13 amino acids long. V lost 2 bases, J lost 5 bases, and 12 bases lay in between. The chain's CDR3 is CAWSRTAGETQYF. Here the CDR3 DNA reads TGTGCCTGGAGTCGGACGGCGGGGGAGACCCAGTACTTC.

J is TRBJ2-3 and V is TRBV19; 11 nucleotides agree with TRBD1. With 5 bases clipped from V and 4 bases from J, the junction kept 5 bases outside the gene matches. Germline V gene sequence: CDR1 LNHDA, CDR2 SQIVND (reference sequence). The CDR3 runs 15 residues. This chain's CDR3 is CASSSGQGAADTQYF. CDR3 bases: TGTGCCAGTAGTTCCGGACAGGGGGCCGCAGATACGCAGTATTTT.

The V call is TRBV7-2, the J call TRBJ2-1; D not resolved. The CDR3 runs to 17 residues. The ends were cut back, 5 bases at V and 0 bases at J, with 17 bases in the middle. From germline, CDR1 is SGHTA and CDR2 FQGNSA. The DNA for the CDR3 is TGTGCCAGCAGCCACCACCTGACTCGGAGCTCCTACAATGAGCAGTTCTTC. As protein: CASSHHLTRSSYNEQFF. Looking up the rest from reference TRBV7-2 and TRBJ2-1 gives the full variable domain: GAGVSQSPSNKVTEKGKDVELRCDPISGHTALYWYRQSLGQGLEFLIYFQGNSAPDKSGLPSDRFSAERTGGSVSTLTIQRTQQEDSAVYLCASSHHLTRSSYNEQFFGPGTRLTVL.

V is TRBV5-1 and J is TRBJ1-2; D is perhaps TRBD1 (5 bases). Trimming removed 6 bases at V and 2 bases at J, with 14 bases between. The germline gives CDR1 SGHRS, CDR2 YFSETQ. The length of the CDR3 is 14 residues. The CDR3 loop is CASNPGGGNYGYTF. The CDR3 nucleotides are TGCGCCAGCAACCCGGGCGGGGGGAACTATGGCTACACCTTC. The whole variable domain, remainder taken from reference TRBV5-1 and TRBJ1-2, is KAGVTQTPRYLIKTRGQQVTLSCSPISGHRSVSWYQQTPGQGLQFLFEYFSETQRNKGNFPGRFSGRQFSNSRSEMNVSTLELGDSALYLCASNPGGGNYGYTFGSGTRLTVV.

This chain uses TRBV4-2 with TRBJ2-3; 9 nucleotides match TRBD2. Unmatched junction bases numbered 9, after V lost 0 bases and J lost 2 bases. Germline V gene lookup returns CDR1 LGHNA and CDR2 YNFKEQ. This CDR3 has 18 amino acids. The chain's CDR3 is CASSQDLRGGGDTDTQYF. The CDR3 DNA is TGTGCCAGCAGCCAAGATCTTCGGGGCGGGGGGGACACAGATACGCAGTATTTT.

This sequence joins TRBV11-2 and TRBJ1-5; 7 nucleotides align to TRBD1. The germline gives CDR1 SGHAT, CDR2 FQNNGV. This CDR3 contains 16 residues. V was clipped by 5 bases and J by 4 bases; unmatched bases: 11. In DNA form, the CDR3 reads TGTGCCAGCAGCCCTCTAGCGGGGGACAGAAATCAGCCCCAGCATTTT. This codes for CASSPLAGDRNQPQHF.

The chain combines TRBV12-3 or TRBV12-4 with TRBJ1-2; D not certain. V was cut by 3 bases and J by 4 bases, with 6 bases left in between. The CDR3 contains 12 residues. CDR3 region: CASSLLSYGYTF. The CDR3 DNA reads as TGTGCCAGCAGTTTGCTGAGCTATGGCTACACCTTC.

V usage is TRBV7-2 and J usage is TRBJ2-3; 7 bases map to TRBD2. Trimming took 5 bases from V and 2 from J; bases not matched to a gene: 7. Germline V gene sequence: CDR1 SGHTA, CDR2 FQGNSA. This CDR3 is built from 15 residues. The CDR3 bases are TGTGCCAGCAGCACCCAAGCGGGATTCACAGATACGCAGTATTTT. Amino acids: CASSTQAGFTDTQYF.

The J gene is TRBJ1-1, the V gene TRBV27; possible D gene TRBD1, 5 bases. V was cut by 5 bases and J by 2 bases, with 9 bases left in between. Germline loops: CDR1 MNHEY, CDR2 SMNVEV (reference sequence). The CDR3 runs to 13 residues. This CDR3 is CASSVQVNTEAFF. The DNA for the CDR3 is TGTGCCAGCAGTGTACAGGTTAACACTGAAGCTTTCTTT.

The chain links TRBV30 to TRBJ1-2; the D is unclear. The V and J ends lost 5 bases and 2 bases respectively, with 12 bases between them. CDR1 and CDR2 from the germline V gene are GTSNPN and SVGIG (reference sequence). This CDR3 comprises 13 residues. In DNA form, the CDR3 reads TGTGCCTGGGCGCAGGTTACAAACTATGGCTACACCTTC. It encodes CAWAQVTNYGYTF.

The DNA for the CDR3 is TGTGCCAGCATTCTAGGCCCTAGCTCCTACGAGCAGTACTTC. Its protein product is CASILGPSSYEQYF. The genes are TRBV2 and TRBJ2-7; D is uncertain. The CDR3 is 14 amino acids. Germline V gene data show CDR1 as SNHLY and CDR2 as FYNNEI. V was shortened by 7 bases and J by 0 bases, with 13 bases between the two germline ends.

The chain employs TRBV27 and TRBJ1-5; 7 nucleotides agree with TRBD1. This CDR3 has 18 amino acids. J lost 0 bases, V lost 5 bases, and 13 bases had no gene match. CDR1 MNHEY and CDR2 SMNVEV come from the germline V gene (reference sequence). The CDR3 reads CASSPLGQSNYSNQPQHF. In DNA, the CDR3 is TGTGCCAGCAGTCCATTGGGACAGAGCAATTATAGCAATCAGCCCCAGCATTTT.